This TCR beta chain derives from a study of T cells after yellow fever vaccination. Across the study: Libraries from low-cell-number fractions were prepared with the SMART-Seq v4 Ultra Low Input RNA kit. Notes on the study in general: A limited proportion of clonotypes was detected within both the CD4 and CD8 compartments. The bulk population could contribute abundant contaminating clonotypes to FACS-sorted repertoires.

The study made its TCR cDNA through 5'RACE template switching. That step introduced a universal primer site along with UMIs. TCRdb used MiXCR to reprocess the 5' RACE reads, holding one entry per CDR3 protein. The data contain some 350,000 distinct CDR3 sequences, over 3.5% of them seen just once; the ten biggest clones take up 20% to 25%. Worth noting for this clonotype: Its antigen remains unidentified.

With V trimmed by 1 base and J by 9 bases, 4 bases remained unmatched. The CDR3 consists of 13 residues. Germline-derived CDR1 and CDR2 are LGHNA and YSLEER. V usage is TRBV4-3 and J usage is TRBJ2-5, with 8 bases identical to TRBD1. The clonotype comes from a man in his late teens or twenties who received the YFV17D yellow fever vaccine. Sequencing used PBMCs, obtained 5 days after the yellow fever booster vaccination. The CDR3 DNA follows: TGCGCCAGCAGCCAAGCAGGGGGCTGGGCCCAGTACTTC. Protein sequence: CASSQAGGWAQYF.